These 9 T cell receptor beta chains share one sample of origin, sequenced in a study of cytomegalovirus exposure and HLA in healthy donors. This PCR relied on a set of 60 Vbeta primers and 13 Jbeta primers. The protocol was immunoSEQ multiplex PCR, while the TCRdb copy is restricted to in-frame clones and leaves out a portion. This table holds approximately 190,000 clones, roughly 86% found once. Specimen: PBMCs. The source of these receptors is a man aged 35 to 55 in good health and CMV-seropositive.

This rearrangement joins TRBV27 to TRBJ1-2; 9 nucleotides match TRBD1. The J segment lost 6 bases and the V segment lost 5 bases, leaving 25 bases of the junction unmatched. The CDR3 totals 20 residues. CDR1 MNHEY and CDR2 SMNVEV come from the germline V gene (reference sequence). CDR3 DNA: TGTGCCAGCAGTCTTGAGAGCCCAACGGGACAGGGTGAAGGGGCAAATGGCTACACCTTC. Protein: CASSLESPTGQGEGANGYTF.

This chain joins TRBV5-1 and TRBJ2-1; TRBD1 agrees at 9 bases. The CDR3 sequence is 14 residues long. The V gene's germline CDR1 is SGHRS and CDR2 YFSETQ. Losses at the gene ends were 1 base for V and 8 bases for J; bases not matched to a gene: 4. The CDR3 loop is CASSLTGGEDEQFF. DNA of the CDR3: TGCGCCAGCAGCTTGACAGGGGGCGAGGATGAGCAGTTCTTC.

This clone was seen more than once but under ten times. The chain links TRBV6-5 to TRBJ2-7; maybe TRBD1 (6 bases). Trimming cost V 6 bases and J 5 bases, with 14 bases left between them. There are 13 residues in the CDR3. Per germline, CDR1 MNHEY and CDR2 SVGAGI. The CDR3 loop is CASRRTGLHEQYF. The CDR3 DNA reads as TGTGCCAGCAGGCGAACAGGGCTTCACGAGCAGTACTTC.

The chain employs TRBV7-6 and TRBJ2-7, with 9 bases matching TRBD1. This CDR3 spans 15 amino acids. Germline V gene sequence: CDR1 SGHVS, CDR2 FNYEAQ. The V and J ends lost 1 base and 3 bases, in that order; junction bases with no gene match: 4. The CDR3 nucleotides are TGTGCCAGCAGCTTAGTTGGGACAGGGTACTACGAGCAGTACTTC. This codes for CASSLVGTGYYEQYF.

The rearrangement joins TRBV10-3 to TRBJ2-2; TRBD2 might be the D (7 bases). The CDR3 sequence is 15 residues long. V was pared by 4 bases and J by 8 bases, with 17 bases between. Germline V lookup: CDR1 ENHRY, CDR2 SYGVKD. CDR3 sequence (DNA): TGTGCCATCAGTGGGACAGACGAGGGAGGGGGGGAGCTGTTTTTT. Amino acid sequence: CAISGTDEGGGELFF.

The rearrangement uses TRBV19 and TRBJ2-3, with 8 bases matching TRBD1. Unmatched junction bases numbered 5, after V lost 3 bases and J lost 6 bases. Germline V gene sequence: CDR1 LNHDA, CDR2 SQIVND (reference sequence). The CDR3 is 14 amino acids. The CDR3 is CASSIPRTGDTQYF. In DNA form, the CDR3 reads TGTGCCAGTAGTATCCCCAGGACAGGGGATACGCAGTATTTT. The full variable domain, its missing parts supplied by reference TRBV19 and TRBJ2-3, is DGGITQSPKYLFRKEGQNVTLSCEQNLNHDAMYWYRQDPGQGLRLIYYSQIVNDFQKGDIAEGYSVSREKKESFPLTVTSAQKNPTAFYLCASSIPRTGDTQYFGPGTRLTVL.

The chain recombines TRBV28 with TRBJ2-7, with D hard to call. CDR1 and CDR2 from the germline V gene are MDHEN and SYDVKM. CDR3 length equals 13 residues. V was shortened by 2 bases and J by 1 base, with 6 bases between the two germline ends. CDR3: CASSLGPSYEQYF. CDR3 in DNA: TGTGCCAGCAGTTTAGGGCCTTCCTACGAGCAGTACTTC.

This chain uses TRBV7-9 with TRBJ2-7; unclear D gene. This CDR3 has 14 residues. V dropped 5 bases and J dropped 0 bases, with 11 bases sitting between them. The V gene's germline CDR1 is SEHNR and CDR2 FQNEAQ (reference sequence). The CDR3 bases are TGTGCCAGCAGCAGAACAGAGAACTCCTACGAGCAGTACTTC. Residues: CASSRTENSYEQYF. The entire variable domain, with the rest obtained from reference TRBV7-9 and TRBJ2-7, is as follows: DTGVSQNPRHKITKRGQNVTFRCDPISEHNRLYWYRQTLGQGPEFLTYFQNEAQLEKSRLLSDRFSAERPKGSFSTLEIQRTEQGDSAMYLCASSRTENSYEQYFGPGTRLTVT.

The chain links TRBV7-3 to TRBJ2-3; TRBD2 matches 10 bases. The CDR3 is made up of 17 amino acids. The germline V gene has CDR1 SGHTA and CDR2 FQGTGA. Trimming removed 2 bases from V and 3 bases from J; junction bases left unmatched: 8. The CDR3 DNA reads TGTGCCAGCAGCTTAGGGTCTAGCGGGAGTAGGACAGATACGCAGTATTTT. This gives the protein CASSLGSSGSRTDTQYF.